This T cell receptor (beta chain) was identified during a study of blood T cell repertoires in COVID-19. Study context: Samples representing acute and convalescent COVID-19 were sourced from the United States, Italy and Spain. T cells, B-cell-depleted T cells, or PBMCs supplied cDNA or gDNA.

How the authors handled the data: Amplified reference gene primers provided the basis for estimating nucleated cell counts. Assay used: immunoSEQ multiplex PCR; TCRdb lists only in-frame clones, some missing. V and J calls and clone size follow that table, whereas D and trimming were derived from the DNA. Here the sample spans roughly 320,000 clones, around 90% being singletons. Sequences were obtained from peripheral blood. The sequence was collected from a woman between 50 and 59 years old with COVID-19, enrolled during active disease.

The CDR3 loop reads CASSFVGQGDGYTF. The DNA of the CDR3 is TGTGCCAGCAGCTTCGTAGGACAGGGCGATGGCTACACCTTC. The chain carries TRBV7-9 and TRBJ1-2, with 8 bases identical to TRBD1. CDR1 and CDR2 from the germline V gene are SEHNR and FQNEAQ (reference sequence). This CDR3 has 14 amino acids. V lost 3 bases, J lost 6 bases, and 6 bases stayed unmatched. Full variable domain (remainder filled in from reference TRBV7-9 and TRBJ1-2): DTGVSQNPRHKITKRGQNVTFRCDPISEHNRLYWYRQTLGQGPEFLTYFQNEAQLEKSRLLSDRFSAERPKGSFSTLEIQRTEQGDSAMYLCASSFVGQGDGYTFGSGTRLTVV.